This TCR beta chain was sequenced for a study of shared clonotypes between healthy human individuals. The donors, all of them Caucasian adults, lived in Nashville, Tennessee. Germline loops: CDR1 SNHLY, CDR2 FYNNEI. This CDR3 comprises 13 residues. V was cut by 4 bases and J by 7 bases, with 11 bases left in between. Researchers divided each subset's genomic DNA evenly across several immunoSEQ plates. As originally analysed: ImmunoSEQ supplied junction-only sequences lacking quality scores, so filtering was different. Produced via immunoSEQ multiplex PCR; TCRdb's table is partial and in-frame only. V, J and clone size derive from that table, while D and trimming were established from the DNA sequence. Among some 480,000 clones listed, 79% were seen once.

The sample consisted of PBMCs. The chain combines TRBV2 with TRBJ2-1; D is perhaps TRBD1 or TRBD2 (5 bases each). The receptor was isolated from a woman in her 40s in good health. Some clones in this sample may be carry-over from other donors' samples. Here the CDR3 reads CASSVYWGNEQFF. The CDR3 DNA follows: TGTGCCAGCAGTGTTTATTGGGGGAATGAGCAGTTCTTC.